These 21 T cell receptor beta chains were sequenced from one sample in a study of cytomegalovirus exposure and HLA in healthy donors (TCRdb year 2017). Libraries were built with the immunoSEQ multiplex PCR assay. For the multiplex PCR, a mixture combining 60 forward primers for TCR Vbeta segments and 13 reverse primers for TCR Jbeta segments was used. This is the immuneACCESS table as TCRdb keeps it, with only in-frame sequences that have V and J called. A part of the clones is gone; compared with another copy, unresolved V genes explain less than half, and the rest is unexplained. Present in this sample are over 150,000 clones, approximately 84% of which were seen just once. Of the sample, around 3% falls within the top ten clones. Sequences were obtained from PBMCs. The origin of the receptors is a woman aged 45-65 years in good health and CMV-seropositive.

The V and J genes are TRBV18 and TRBJ1-1; D gene uncertain. The CDR3 loop spans 12 amino acids. V lost 0 bases, J lost 9 bases, and 8 bases lay in between. Germline V gene sequence: CDR1 KGHSH, CDR2 LQKENI. This chain's CDR3 is CASSPPGEKAFF. The CDR3 nucleotides read TGTGCCAGCTCACCACCGGGAGAGAAAGCTTTCTTT.

In its sample, this clone was seen a few times. The rearrangement uses TRBV5-4 and TRBJ2-7; TRBD2 is a possible D gene (5 bases). The V gene lost 4 bases and the J gene lost 3 bases, with 17 bases spanning the gap. Germline loops: CDR1 SGHNT, CDR2 YYREEE (reference sequence). CDR3 length equals 15 residues. This chain's CDR3 is CASSPDVGGLYEQYF. CDR3 coding DNA: TGTGCCAGCAGCCCGGACGTGGGTGGACTCTACGAGCAGTACTTC.

This clone has only one observation. The J gene is TRBJ2-1, the V gene TRBV18; 7 nucleotides align to TRBD2. CDR1 is KGHSH and CDR2 is LQKENI in the germline V gene. This CDR3 is built from 17 residues. With V trimmed by 0 bases and J by 5 bases, 10 bases remained unmatched. CDR3 in DNA: TGTGCCAGCTCACCACCCATTCTCCACGGGGGGAACAATGAGCAGTTCTTC. This codes for CASSPPILHGGNNEQFF. Complete variable domain (other parts from reference TRBV18 and TRBJ2-1): NAGVMQNPRHLVRRRGQEARLRCSPMKGHSHVYWYRQLPEEGLKFMVYLQKENIIDESGMPKERFSAEFPKEGPSILRIQQVVRGDSAAYFCASSPPILHGGNNEQFFGPGTRLTVL.

This clone is a singleton in its sample. In DNA form, the CDR3 reads TGTGCCAGCAGTTTTACTAGCGGCATCCAGTACTTC. Translated, it gives CASSFTSGIQYF. This chain joins TRBV7-9 and TRBJ2-4; 8 positions match TRBD2. CDR3 length: 12 residues. CDR1 is SEHNR, CDR2 FQNEAQ, per germline (reference sequence). Unmatched junction bases numbered 8, after V lost 6 bases and J lost 13 bases.

The V call is TRBV28, the J call TRBJ1-2, with TRBD1 identical over 7 bases. Germline lookup yields CDR1 MDHEN and CDR2 SYDVKM. The V gene end was trimmed by 3 bases and the J gene end by 0 bases; junction bases not matched to a gene: 10. CDR3 length: 17 amino acids. CDR3 bases: TGTGCCAGCAGTTTGACCCCGACAGGGACAACTAACTATGGCTACACCTTC. This codes for CASSLTPTGTTNYGYTF.

The V and J genes are TRBV14 and TRBJ1-6; possibly TRBD1 for D (5 bases). Between the trimmed V and J ends, which lost 4 bases and 10 bases, there was a span of 14 bases. This CDR3 is built from 14 residues. Looked up from germline, CDR1 is SGHDN and CDR2 is FVKESK. CDR3 amino acids: CASSLSRGGSPLHF. The CDR3 DNA reads as TGTGCCAGCAGCCTCTCGAGGGGAGGGTCACCCCTCCACTTT.

This rearrangement joins TRBV2 to TRBJ1-1; 9 bases fit TRBD1. The CDR3 extends over 13 amino acids. The V gene's germline CDR1 is SNHLY and CDR2 FYNNEI. V lost 6 bases, J lost 8 bases, and 7 bases stayed unmatched. The CDR3 bases are TGTGCCAGCAGCGGACAGGGGACAGGCGAAGCTTTCTTT. Amino acids: CASSGQGTGEAFF.

The rearrangement links TRBV11-2 to TRBJ2-6, with D possibly matching TRBD2 (6 bases). Germline values: CDR1 SGHAT, CDR2 FQNNGV. The CDR3 sequence is 17 residues long. Trimming stripped 5 bases from V and 6 bases from J, with 20 bases between. The CDR3 sequence: CASSHPGGVRKANVLTF. CDR3 nucleotide sequence: TGTGCCAGCAGCCACCCCGGCGGGGTGCGGAAGGCCAACGTCCTGACTTTC.

The chain carries TRBV27 and TRBJ2-5; D perhaps matches TRBD2 (5 bases). The end of the DNA fits TRBJ2-7 better, so the J call may be wrong. CDR1 is MNHEY, CDR2 SMNVEV, per germline (reference sequence). The CDR3 sequence is 14 residues long. The CDR3 reads CASSLVLAGREQYF. CDR3 coding DNA: TGTGCCAGCAGTTTAGTTCTTGCGGGCCGCGAGCAGTACTTC.

In this sample, this clone turned up a few times. DNA of the CDR3: TGTGCCAGCAGCCCAGAGGGGCGGGACAGGGACACTGAAGCTTTCTTT. It is translated as CASSPEGRDRDTEAFF. The rearrangement links TRBV7-8 to TRBJ1-1; 9 bases align to TRBD1. CDR3 size: 16 residues. Germline V gene lookup returns CDR1 SGHVS and CDR2 FQNEAQ. Trimming took 5 bases from V and 3 from J; bases not matched to a gene: 10.

The chain couples TRBV25-1 to TRBJ2-3; the match to TRBD2 covers 13 bases. There are 18 residues in the CDR3. Looked up from germline, CDR1 is MGHDK and CDR2 is SYGVNS. V dropped 4 bases and J dropped 2; count of bases not matched to a gene: 9. The CDR3 coding sequence is TGTGCCAGCAGTGGGACTAGCGGGAGAGCATTGAACACAGATACGCAGTATTTT. This encodes CASSGTSGRALNTDTQYF.

The chain combines TRBV18 with TRBJ1-1, with TRBD1 as a possible D gene (5 bases). Germline CDR1 is KGHSH and CDR2 is LQKENI. V gave up 3 bases and J gave up 5 bases, with 10 bases separating them. This CDR3 is built from 13 residues. The CDR3 DNA reads as TGTGCCAGCTCACCCGACAGATCTACTGAAGCTTTCTTT. Its translation is CASSPDRSTEAFF.

This clone was detected a few times. The CDR3: CASSQISGPTDTQYF. CDR3 DNA: TGCGCCAGCAGCCAAATAAGCGGCCCTACAGATACGCAGTATTTT. This chain uses TRBV4-3 with TRBJ2-3, with D tentatively TRBD2 (5 bases). CDR1 LGHNA and CDR2 YSLEER come from the germline V gene. Between the trimmed V and J ends, which lost 2 bases and 3 bases, there was a span of 12 bases. This CDR3 contains 15 residues.

The chain employs TRBV30 and TRBJ1-1; 9 bases match TRBD1. This CDR3 has 15 residues. Unmatched junction bases numbered 3, after V lost 1 base and J lost 0 bases. Germline V gene data show CDR1 as GTSNPN and CDR2 as SVGIG (reference sequence). CDR3 sequence reads: CAWSDRGRMNTEAFF. DNA for the CDR3: TGTGCCTGGAGTGACAGGGGGCGAATGAACACTGAAGCTTTCTTT.

The chain carries TRBV28 and TRBJ1-4; 9 nucleotides match TRBD1. CDR3 length equals 15 residues. Germline V gene data show CDR1 as MDHEN and CDR2 as SYDVKM. Germline trimming cut 6 bases from V and 7 bases from J; bases unmatched to any gene: 9. CDR3 in amino acids: CASSRAGTGSEKLFF. Written as DNA, the CDR3 is TGTGCCAGCAGCCGCGCCGGGACAGGGAGTGAAAAACTGTTTTTT. The full variable domain, with the rest looked up from reference TRBV28 and TRBJ1-4, is DVKVTQSSRYLVKRTGEKVFLECVQDMDHENMFWYRQDPGLGLRLIYFSYDVKMKEKGDIPEGYSVSREKKERFSLILESASTNQTSMYLCASSRAGTGSEKLFFGSGTQLSVL.

The chain recombines TRBV5-1 with TRBJ1-3; TRBD1 is a possible D gene (6 bases). V was clipped by 5 bases and J by 4 bases, with 13 bases between them. The CDR3 has 14 amino acids. Germline V lookup: CDR1 SGHRS, CDR2 YFSETQ. The CDR3 loop is CASSTGTPGNTIYF. In DNA form, the CDR3 reads TGCGCCAGCAGTACCGGGACACCGGGAAACACCATATATTTT.

The chain is built from TRBV6-6 and TRBJ1-3; 9 bases line up with TRBD1. The trim removed 5 bases at V and 3 bases at J, leaving 5 bases unmatched. CDR1 and CDR2 (germline): MNHNY, SVGAGI (reference sequence). The CDR3 is 15 residues long. The CDR3 sequence is CASSQTGGSGNTIYF. The CDR3 nucleotides are TGTGCCAGCAGTCAGACAGGGGGAAGTGGAAACACCATATATTTT.

DNA of the CDR3: TGTGCTAGTGGTCCCCTGACAGATACGCAGTATTTT. Its protein is CASGPLTDTQYF. The J gene is TRBJ2-3, the V gene TRBV12-5; D gene uncertain. Per germline, CDR1 LGHNT and CDR2 FRNRAP. This CDR3 is 12 amino acids long. V lost 5 bases and J lost 3, with 6 bases in between. The whole variable domain, filled in from reference TRBV12-5 and TRBJ2-3, reads DARVTQTPRHKVTEMGQEVTMRCQPILGHNTVFWYRQTMMQGLELLAYFRNRAPLDDSGMPKDRFSAEMPDATLATLKIQPSEPRDSAVYFCASGPLTDTQYFGPGTRLTVL.

As regards this clone: Other DNA sequences in the sample encode the same CDR3. The V and J genes are TRBV6-5 and TRBJ2-7; TRBD1 aligns across 9 bases. This CDR3 spans 14 amino acids. The germline V gene has CDR1 MNHEY and CDR2 SVGAGI. After removal of 5 bases from V and 4 bases from J, the junction contained 6 bases not matched to a gene. The CDR3 region has the DNA TGTGCCAGCAGTCCCGGGACAGGGAGGTACGAGCAGTACTTC. Translation gives CASSPGTGRYEQYF.

V and J are TRBV4-3 and TRBJ2-3, with D tentatively TRBD2 (5 bases). V was clipped by 1 base and J by 2 bases, with 13 bases between them. CDR1 and CDR2 from the germline V gene are LGHNA and YSLEER. There are 16 residues in the CDR3. The CDR3 DNA reads as TGCGCCAGCAGCCAAGGTAGCGAGCCATTCACAGATACGCAGTATTTT. Encoded protein: CASSQGSEPFTDTQYF.

This chain connects TRBV18 to TRBJ1-2, with D maybe TRBD1 (5 bases). CDR1 is KGHSH, CDR2 LQKENI, per germline. V was shortened by 3 bases and J by 8 bases, with 13 bases between the two germline ends. The CDR3 length is 13 residues. In nucleotides, the CDR3 is TGTGCCAGCTCACCTCCACAGGCCGAGGGCTACACCTTC. Translating gives CASSPPQAEGYTF.